This TCR beta chain derives from a study of post-analysis software for immune sequencing data. At the level of the study: Included courses were relapsing-remitting and secondary progressive multiple sclerosis; progressive-relapsing multiple sclerosis was also included.

There are a few counts of this clonotype. Its antigen is undetermined. Study-level findings and limits: In patients, 4 to 6 TRBV segments were more frequent than in controls, with TRBV5-6, TRBV5-1 and TRBV20-1 among them. Among multiple sclerosis patients, normalized Chao1 diversity was significantly below that of controls. Co-batched samples clustered tightly together by F measure.

Unique molecular identifiers had been added to the TCR beta cDNA libraries. TCRdb processed the PCR reads anew with MiXCR; each CDR3 protein has one entry. The sample includes fewer than 850,000 distinct CDR3 sequences, roughly 46% seen only once; the top ten take roughly 4.4%. Germline CDR1 is MNHNS and CDR2 is SASEGT. The CDR3 is 15 residues long. V shed 3 bases and J shed 2 bases, with 11 bases lying between them. The sample consisted of blood. The chain uses TRBV6-1 and TRBJ2-1; D uncertain. The receptor was isolated from a girl under 18 with multiple sclerosis. The CDR3: CASSEDGNPYNEQFF. CDR3 coding DNA: TGTGCCAGCAGTGAGGACGGAAACCCCTACAATGAGCAGTTCTTC.